The 21 T cell receptor beta chains listed next were all sequenced from one sample in a study of early T cells in non-severe SARS-CoV-2 infection (dated by TCRdb to the early 2020s). Preparation of the library involved 5' RACE. Sequencing was carried out with a NextSeq 500. The public reads were quality trimmed at Q25 with fastp and then assembled into clones with MiXCR by TCRdb, keeping productive beta chains. Rows merge per CDR3 protein into single entries with the most common DNA and genes. For this sample the table gives 65,000 to 95,000 distinct CDR3 sequences, of which roughly 16% were detected only once. The top ten clones comprise about 3% of the sample. The specimen was whole blood. The receptors here all came from an adult who was a healthcare worker with PCR-confirmed SARS-CoV-2 infection or an uninfected control (not recorded which).

This clonotype was detected a few times. This chain joins TRBV2 and TRBJ2-7; 14 bases are a match to TRBD2. Germline V gene data show CDR1 as SNHLY and CDR2 as FYNNEI. J was trimmed by 3 bases and V by 8 bases; bases with no gene match: 6. The CDR3 covers 15 residues. As DNA, the CDR3 is TGTGCCAGCCGGAAGGGACTAGCGGGAGTCTACGAGCAGTACTTC. This codes for CASRKGLAGVYEQYF.

This clonotype has a handful of counts. CDR3 sequence reads: CASSPYQVAANTEAFF. CDR3 nucleotide sequence: TGTGCCAGCTCACCATATCAGGTCGCGGCGAACACTGAAGCTTTCTTT. The chain is built from TRBV18 and TRBJ1-1, with D unresolved. This CDR3 spans 16 amino acids. Trimming took off 2 bases at V and 1 base at J, with 14 bases between the two ends. Germline assignment: CDR1 KGHSH and CDR2 LQKENI.

A remark on this clonotype: One end of the junction fails to match germline, which may point to a read error. The genes are TRBV18 and TRBJ2-5, with a possible D match to TRBD2 (6 bases). Germline loops: CDR1 KGHSH, CDR2 LQKENI. The CDR3 runs to 14 residues. Here the CDR3 DNA reads TGTGTCAGCTCACCAAAGAGGAGGGGAGAGACCCAGTACTTC. Protein: CVSSPKRRGETQYF.

The gene calls are TRBV3-1 and TRBJ1-3, with D possibly matching TRBD1 (5 bases). Trimming took off 1 base at V and 4 bases at J, with 8 bases between the two ends. Germline loops: CDR1 LGHDT, CDR2 YNNKEL (reference sequence). This CDR3 has 14 amino acids. This CDR3 reads CASSQAGTGNTIYF. The CDR3 DNA reads TGTGCCAGCAGCCAAGCCGGGACGGGAAACACCATATATTTT.

This clonotype was picked up a small number of times. The CDR3 sequence: CASSLALDTGELFF. Written as DNA, the CDR3 is TGTGCCAGCAGCTTAGCCCTAGACACCGGGGAGCTGTTTTTT. V is TRBV7-3 and J is TRBJ2-2, with unresolved D. Between the trimmed V and J ends, which lost 2 bases and 3 bases, there was a span of 7 bases. The CDR3 extends over 14 amino acids. In germline, CDR1 is SGHTA, CDR2 FQGTGA.

The sample holds a few counts of this clonotype. The genes are TRBV7-3 and TRBJ2-5; perhaps D is TRBD1 or TRBD2 (5 bases each). The germline V gene has CDR1 SGHTA and CDR2 FQGTGA. CDR3 length: 14 amino acids. V shed 5 bases and J shed 0 bases, with 10 bases lying between them. CDR3 amino acids: CASSRDPDQETQYF. DNA of the CDR3: TGTGCCAGCAGCCGGGACCCCGACCAAGAGACCCAGTACTTC. The full variable domain, completed using reference TRBV7-3 and TRBJ2-5, is GAGVSQTPSNKVTEKGKYVELRCDPISGHTALYWYRQSLGQGPEFLIYFQGTGAADDSGLPNDRFFAVRPEGSVSTLKIQRTERGDSAVYLCASSRDPDQETQYFGPGTRLLVL.

The chain combines TRBV18 with TRBJ1-2; perhaps TRBD1 as D (6 bases). This CDR3 has 16 residues. CDR1 KGHSH and CDR2 LQKENI come from the germline V gene. Trimming left V 1 base short and J 8 bases short, with 20 bases between. The CDR3 sequence is CASSPQEINRVSGYTF. The CDR3 DNA reads TGTGCCAGCTCACCACAGGAAATTAACAGGGTCTCGGGCTACACCTTC.

This chain links TRBV25-1 with TRBJ2-7; 8 bases line up with TRBD1. Germline CDR1 reads MGHDK; CDR2 reads SYGVNS. Trimming took 4 bases from V and 6 from J; bases not matched to a gene: 2. The CDR3 has 12 residues. CDR3 bases: TGTGCCAGCAGTGTGACAGGGGCCGAGCAGTACTTC. It codes for CASSVTGAEQYF.

Worth noting for this clonotype: Its ends do not fully match the called genes, so a read error is possible. The V gene is TRBV7-3, the J gene TRBJ1-1; D is unclear. This CDR3 is 11 amino acids long. Germline CDR1 reads SGHTA; CDR2 reads FQGTGA. CDR3 bases: TGTGCCAGCAGCTTAAATGGCCTGATGGTCTTT. Translating it yields CASSLNGLMVF. Variable domain in full (rest from reference TRBV7-3 and TRBJ1-1): GAGVSQTPSNKVTEKGKYVELRCDPISGHTALYWYRQSLGQGPEFLIYFQGTGAADDSGLPNDRFFAVRPEGSVSTLKIQRTERGDSAVYLCASSLNGLMVFGQGTRLTVV.

The chain joins TRBV20-1 to TRBJ1-6; 8 bases are shared with TRBD1. The CDR3 totals 15 residues. CDR1 and CDR2 (germline): DFQATT, SNEGSKA (reference sequence). V was clipped by 1 base and J by 5 bases; unmatched bases: 4. For the CDR3, the DNA is TGCAGTGCTAGAGCTGCGACAGGGGATAATTCACCCCTCCACTTT. Amino acids: CSARAATGDNSPLHF.

The V call is TRBV12-3 or TRBV12-4, the J call TRBJ1-1, with a weak D call TRBD1 (5 bases). This CDR3 spans 14 amino acids. V was shortened by 4 bases and J by 9 bases, with 18 bases between the two germline ends. CDR3 residues: CASSSSLGVCKAFF. Written as DNA, the CDR3 is TGTGCCAGCAGTTCCTCTTTAGGGGTGTGCAAAGCTTTCTTT.

This clonotype has a count of ten or more. The chain has TRBV5-1 and TRBJ2-7, with a possible D match to TRBD1 (5 bases). The CDR3 spans 14 residues. Germline assignment: CDR1 SGHRS and CDR2 YFSETQ. Trimming left V 1 base short and J 6 bases short, with 14 bases between. For the CDR3, the DNA is TGCGCCAGCAGCTTGCGTAGCAGGGCGGCCGAGCAGTACTTC. Its protein is CASSLRSRAAEQYF.

The chain uses TRBV7-8 and TRBJ2-7, with 8 nucleotides matching TRBD2. This CDR3 spans 15 amino acids. Trimming removed 1 base from V and 0 bases from J; junction bases left unmatched: 2. Germline values: CDR1 SGHVS, CDR2 FQNEAQ. CDR3 amino acids: CASSLVRGDSYEQYF. In DNA form, the CDR3 reads TGTGCCAGCAGCTTAGTGCGGGGGGACTCCTACGAGCAGTACTTC.

The table lists this clonotype with many counts. V is TRBV5-1 and J is TRBJ2-6; D remains unclear. V lost 0 bases, J lost 2 bases, and 6 bases lay in between. CDR3 length: 15 residues. Germline CDR1 is SGHRS and CDR2 is YFSETQ. The CDR3 DNA reads as TGCGCCAGCAGCTTGGAGGGCGCTGGGGCCAACGTCCTGACTTTC. Protein product: CASSLEGAGANVLTF.

The chain couples TRBV9 to TRBJ1-1; 9 bases match TRBD1. The CDR3 sequence is 17 residues long. V lost 4 bases, J lost 0 bases, and 10 bases stayed unmatched. Germline V gives CDR1 SGDLS, CDR2 YYNGEE. CDR3 in DNA: TGTGCCAGCAGCCCCCGGACAGGGGAGTCGGTGAACACTGAAGCTTTCTTT. Translation: CASSPRTGESVNTEAFF.

This chain uses TRBV30 with TRBJ2-3; 8 nucleotides align to TRBD2. The CDR3 length is 13 residues. Germline loops: CDR1 GTSNPN, CDR2 SVGIG (reference sequence). The J segment lost 4 bases and the V segment lost 1 base, leaving 1 base of the junction unmatched. DNA of the CDR3: TGTGCCTGGAGTGACGGGAGGGCAGATACGCAGTATTTT. Its protein is CAWSDGRADTQYF.

The chain couples TRBV19 to TRBJ1-5, with 7 bases that match TRBD1. The CDR3 totals 15 residues. V was clipped by 4 bases and J by 1 base; unmatched bases: 4. The germline V gene has CDR1 LNHDA and CDR2 SQIVND (reference sequence). The CDR3 region has the DNA TGTGCCAGTAGTACCGGGACAGCGAGCAATCAGCCCCAGCATTTT. Protein product: CASSTGTASNQPQHF.

This clonotype appeared a few times. The chain joins TRBV19 to TRBJ2-1, with D perhaps matching TRBD1 (6 bases). The V and J ends lost 1 base and 8 bases respectively, with 12 bases between them. Germline CDR1 is LNHDA and CDR2 is SQIVND (reference sequence). The CDR3 has 14 amino acids. The CDR3 is CASSIVAQGDEQFF. In nucleotides, the CDR3 is TGTGCCAGTAGTATAGTGGCACAGGGCGATGAGCAGTTCTTC.

The V gene is TRBV20-1, the J gene TRBJ1-5, with TRBD1 matching over 9 bases. The CDR3 is made up of 15 amino acids. V was clipped by 6 bases and J by 3 bases; unmatched bases: 9. Looked up from germline, CDR1 is DFQATT and CDR2 is SNEGSKA (reference sequence). The chain's CDR3 is CSAPRGQGLNQPQHF. The CDR3 DNA reads TGCAGTGCCCCCCGGGGACAGGGCCTCAATCAGCCCCAGCATTTT.

The chain has TRBV14 and TRBJ1-1; 7 nucleotides match TRBD1. Germline V gene lookup returns CDR1 SGHDN and CDR2 FVKESK. Trimming at V came to 4 bases and at J to 5 bases, leaving 1 base not matched to a gene. This CDR3 spans 12 amino acids. CDR3 in amino acids: CASSRQGTEAFF. In nucleotides, the CDR3 is TGTGCCAGCAGCCGACAGGGTACTGAAGCTTTCTTT. The whole variable domain, remainder taken from reference TRBV14 and TRBJ1-1, is EAGVTQFPSHSVIEKGQTVTLRCDPISGHDNLYWYRRVMGKEIKFLLHFVKESKQDESGMPNNRFLAERTGGTYSTLKVQPAELEDSGVYFCASSRQGTEAFFGQGTRLTVV.

This clonotype was observed at least ten times. Its ends do not fully match the called genes, so a read error is possible. The V gene is TRBV10-2, the J gene TRBJ1-5; TRBD1 matches 8 bases. Germline CDR1 WSHSY, CDR2 SAAADI. The CDR3 spans 14 residues. The CDR3 nucleotides are TGCGCCAGCACTGAGGGGCCAGGGGGCCAGCCCCAGCATTTT. It encodes CASTEGPGGQPQHF.